One sample yielded the 3 T cell receptor beta chains listed below, sequenced in a study of PD-1 blockade in classical Hodgkin lymphoma. TCRdb keeps only in-frame clones here, not all; method: immunoSEQ multiplex PCR. In the table there are about 35,000 clones, approximately 90% of which are singletons. Regarding time point: newly diagnosed, previously untreated cHL patient sample. Researchers report purifying CD4+ T cells from thawed PBMCs by magnetic negative selection. The material sequenced was CD4+ T cells from blood. The source is a human donor with classical Hodgkin lymphoma.

The CDR3 loop reads CASSLGRGGYTF. As DNA, the CDR3 is TGCGCCAGCAGCTTGGGTAGGGGAGGCTACACCTTC. The rearrangement links TRBV5-1 to TRBJ1-2; D is possibly TRBD1 (5 bases). The V end was cut by 0 bases, the J end by 8 bases, with 8 bases between. This CDR3 region has 12 residues. CDR1 and CDR2 from the germline V gene are SGHRS and YFSETQ.

The chain couples TRBV7-3 to TRBJ2-3, with no clear D. With 3 bases removed from V and 0 bases from J, the gap between germline ends came to 7 bases. CDR3 length equals 14 residues. CDR1 SGHTA and CDR2 FQGTGA come from the germline V gene. CDR3 in amino acids: CASSFSGSTDTQYF. The CDR3 DNA reads as TGTGCCAGCAGCTTTTCCGGGAGCACAGATACGCAGTATTTT. Full variable domain (rest looked up from reference TRBV7-3 and TRBJ2-3): GAGVSQTPSNKVTEKGKYVELRCDPISGHTALYWYRQSLGQGPEFLIYFQGTGAADDSGLPNDRFFAVRPEGSVSTLKIQRTERGDSAVYLCASSFSGSTDTQYFGPGTRLTVL.

The CDR3 region is CASRAGGADTQYF. The CDR3 DNA is TGTGCCAGCAGGGCGGGGGGCGCAGATACGCAGTATTTT. The chain has TRBV27 and TRBJ2-3, with 8 bases lining up with TRBD2. The germline gives CDR1 MNHEY, CDR2 SMNVEV (reference sequence). The CDR3 consists of 13 residues. Trimming cost V 6 bases and J 4 bases; bases outside gene matches: 3.